This TCR beta chain was recorded in a study of immune heterogeneity within non-small cell lung tumors. On the study more broadly: Among the tumors, a few were squamous cell carcinomas, fewer than 11 were non-squamous carcinomas and 1 was not otherwise specified. Findings and limits, study-wide: Tumor sites in a patient shared identical dominant CDR3 beta clonotypes and also carried site-unique high-frequency clones. Individual patients largely had distinct high-frequency T-cell receptor beta clonotypes from one another.

TCRs were amplified from around 660 ng gDNA of bulk tumor per sample. Biopsies, several per primary tumor and spaced far apart, were collected during surgery. It was patients with untreated, newly diagnosed non-small cell lung cancer who underwent curative surgery. Individuals who provided samples were patients with newly diagnosed non-small cell lung cancer who were having surgery with curative intent. TCR beta CDR3 regions came from multiplex PCR with 32 forward V and 13 reverse J primers. TCRdb recomputed calls from the multiplex PCR reads with MiXCR, one row per CDR3 protein. The sample has 13,000 or so distinct CDR3 sequences, about 25% seen once. Many counts were recorded for this clonotype. Its target is unknown. The sequencing sample was made of lung tumor tissue. This receptor was identified in a man aged 50-60 years with non-small cell lung cancer.

The CDR3 nucleotides are TGTGCCAGCAGCTCCGGAGGGGGAATCAACAATGAGCAGTTCTTC. Its translation: CASSSGGGINNEQFF. The gene calls are TRBV6-1 and TRBJ2-1; D might be TRBD1 or TRBD2, each matching 6 bases. This CDR3 comprises 15 residues. Germline values: CDR1 MNHNS, CDR2 SASEGT. V was cut by 6 bases and J by 5 bases, with 17 bases left in between.